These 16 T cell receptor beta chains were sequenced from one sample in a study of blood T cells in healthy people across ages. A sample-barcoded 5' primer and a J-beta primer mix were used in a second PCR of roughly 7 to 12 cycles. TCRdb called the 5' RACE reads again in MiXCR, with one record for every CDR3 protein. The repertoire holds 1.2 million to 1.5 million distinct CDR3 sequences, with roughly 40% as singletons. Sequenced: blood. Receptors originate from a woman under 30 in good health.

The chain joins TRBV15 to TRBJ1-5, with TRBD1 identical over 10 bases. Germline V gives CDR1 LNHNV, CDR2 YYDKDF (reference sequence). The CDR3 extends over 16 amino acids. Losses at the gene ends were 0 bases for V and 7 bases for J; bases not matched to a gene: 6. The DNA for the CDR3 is TGTGCCACCAGCAGAGATCGACAGGGGGCGGAACAGCCCCAGCATTTT. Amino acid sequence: CATSRDRQGAEQPQHF. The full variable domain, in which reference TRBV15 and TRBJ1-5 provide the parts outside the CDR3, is DAMVIQNPRYQVTQFGKPVTLSCSQTLNHNVMYWYQQKSSQAPKLLFHYYDKDFNNEADTPDNFQSRRPNTSFCFLDIRSPGLGDTAMYLCATSRDRQGAEQPQHFGDGTRLSIL.

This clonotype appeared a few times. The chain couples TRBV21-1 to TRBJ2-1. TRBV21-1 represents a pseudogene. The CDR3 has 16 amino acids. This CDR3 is CASSNTTLSSRNEQFF. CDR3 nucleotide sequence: TGTGCCAGCAGCAATACTACTCTCTCCTCAAGGAATGAGCAGTTCTTC.

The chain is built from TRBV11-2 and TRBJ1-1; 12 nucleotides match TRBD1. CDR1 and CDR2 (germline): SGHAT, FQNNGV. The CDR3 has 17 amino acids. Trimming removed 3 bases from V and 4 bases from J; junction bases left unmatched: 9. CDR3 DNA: TGTGCCAGCAGCTTGACCCCGGGACAGGGGGCCAGCACTGAAGCTTTCTTT. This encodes CASSLTPGQGASTEAFF.

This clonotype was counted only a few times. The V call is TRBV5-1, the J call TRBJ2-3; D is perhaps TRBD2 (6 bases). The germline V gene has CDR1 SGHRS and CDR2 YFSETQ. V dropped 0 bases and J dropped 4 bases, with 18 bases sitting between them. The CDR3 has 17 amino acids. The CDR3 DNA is TGCGCCAGCAGCTTGGCCGGAGGGAACCGCCCCCCAGATACGCAGTATTTT. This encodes CASSLAGGNRPPDTQYF.

The DNA for the CDR3 is TGCGCCAGCAGCCGCATGACAGGGGGTTACACCGGGGAGCTGTTTTTT. This encodes CASSRMTGGYTGELFF. V and J are TRBV4-1 and TRBJ2-2, with 9 positions matching TRBD1. From germline, CDR1 is MGHRA and CDR2 YSYEKL. V shed 4 bases and J 3 bases; nucleotides not matched to a gene: 6. The CDR3 sequence is 16 residues long.

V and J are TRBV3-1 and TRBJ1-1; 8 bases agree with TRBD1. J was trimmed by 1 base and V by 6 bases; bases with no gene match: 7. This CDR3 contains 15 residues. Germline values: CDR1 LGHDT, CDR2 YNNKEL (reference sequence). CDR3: CASRNRGSPNTEAFF. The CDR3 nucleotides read TGTGCCAGCAGGAACAGGGGGAGTCCGAACACTGAAGCTTTCTTT.

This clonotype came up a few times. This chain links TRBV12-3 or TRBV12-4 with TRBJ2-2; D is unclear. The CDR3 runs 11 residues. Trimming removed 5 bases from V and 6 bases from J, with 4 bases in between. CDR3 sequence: CASSPSGELFF. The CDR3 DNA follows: TGTGCCAGCAGTCCGTCCGGGGAGCTGTTTTTT.

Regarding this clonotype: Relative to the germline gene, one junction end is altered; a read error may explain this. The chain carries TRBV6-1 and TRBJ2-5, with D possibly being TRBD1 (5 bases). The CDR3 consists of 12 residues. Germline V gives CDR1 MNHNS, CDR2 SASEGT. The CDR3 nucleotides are TGTGCCCGCAGTCCAGGGTCGGGGACCCAGTACTTC. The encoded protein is CARSPGSGTQYF.

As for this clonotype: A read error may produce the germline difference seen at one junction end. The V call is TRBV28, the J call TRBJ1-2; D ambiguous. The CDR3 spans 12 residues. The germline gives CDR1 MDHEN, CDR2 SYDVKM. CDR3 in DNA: TGTGCCAGCAGCGCTGGGAGCTATTGCTACACCTTC. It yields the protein CASSAGSYCYTF.

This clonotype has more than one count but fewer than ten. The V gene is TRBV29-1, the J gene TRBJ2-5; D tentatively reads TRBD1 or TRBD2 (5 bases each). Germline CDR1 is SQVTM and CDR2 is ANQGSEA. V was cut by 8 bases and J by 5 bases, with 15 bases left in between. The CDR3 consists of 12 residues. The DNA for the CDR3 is TGCAGCTCCGCGACATGGGGGGAGACCCAGTACTTC. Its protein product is CSSATWGETQYF. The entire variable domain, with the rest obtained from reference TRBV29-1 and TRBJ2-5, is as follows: SAVISQKPSRDICQRGTSLTIQCQVDSQVTMMFWYRQQPGQSLTLIATANQGSEATYESGFVIDKFPISRPNLTFSTLTVSNMSPEDSSIYLCSSATWGETQYFGPGTRLLVL.

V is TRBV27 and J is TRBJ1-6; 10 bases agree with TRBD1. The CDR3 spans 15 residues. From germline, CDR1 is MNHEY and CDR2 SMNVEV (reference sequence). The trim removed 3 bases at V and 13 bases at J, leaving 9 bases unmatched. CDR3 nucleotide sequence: TGTGCCAGCAGTTTGGTTAGGGGGACAGGGGCTCCCCTCCACTTT. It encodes CASSLVRGTGAPLHF.

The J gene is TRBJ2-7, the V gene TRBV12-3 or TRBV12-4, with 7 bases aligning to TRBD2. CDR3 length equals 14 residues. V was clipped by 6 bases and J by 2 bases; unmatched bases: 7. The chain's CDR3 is CASRLSSGAYEQYF. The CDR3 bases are TGTGCCAGCAGGTTATCTAGCGGAGCCTACGAGCAGTACTTC.

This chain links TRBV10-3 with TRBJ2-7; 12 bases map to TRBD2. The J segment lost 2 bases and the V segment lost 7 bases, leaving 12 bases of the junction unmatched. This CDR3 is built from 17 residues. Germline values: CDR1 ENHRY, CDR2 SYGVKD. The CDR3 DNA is TGTGCCATCAAACCCCAGCTAGCGGGAGGGGTAACCTACGAGCAGTACTTC. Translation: CAIKPQLAGGVTYEQYF.

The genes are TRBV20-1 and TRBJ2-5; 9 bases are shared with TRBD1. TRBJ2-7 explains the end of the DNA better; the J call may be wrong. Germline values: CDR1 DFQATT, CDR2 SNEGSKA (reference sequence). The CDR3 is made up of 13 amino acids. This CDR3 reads CSAPRGQGHEQYF. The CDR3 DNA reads TGCAGTGCACCAAGGGGACAGGGCCACGAGCAGTACTTC.

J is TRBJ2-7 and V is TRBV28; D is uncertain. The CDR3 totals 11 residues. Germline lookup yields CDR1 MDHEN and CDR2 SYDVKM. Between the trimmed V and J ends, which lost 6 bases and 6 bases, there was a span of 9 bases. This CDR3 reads CASRDNGEQYF. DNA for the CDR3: TGTGCCAGCAGGGATAATGGCGAGCAGTACTTC. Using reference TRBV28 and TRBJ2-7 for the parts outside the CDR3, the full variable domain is DVKVTQSSRYLVKRTGEKVFLECVQDMDHENMFWYRQDPGLGLRLIYFSYDVKMKEKGDIPEGYSVSREKKERFSLILESASTNQTSMYLCASRDNGEQYFGPGTRLTVT.

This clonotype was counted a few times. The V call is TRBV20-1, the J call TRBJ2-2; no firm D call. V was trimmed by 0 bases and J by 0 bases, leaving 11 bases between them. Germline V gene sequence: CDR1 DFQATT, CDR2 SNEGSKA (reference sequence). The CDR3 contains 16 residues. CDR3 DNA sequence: TGCAGTGCTAGAGATTATATCCGGACGAACACCGGGGAGCTGTTTTTT. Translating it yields CSARDYIRTNTGELFF.